This TCR beta chain was documented in a study of graft-versus-host responses after intestinal transplantation. Overall study: As for transplant type, recipients had multivisceral, liver-intestinal, or isolated intestinal grafts. Every transplant recipient was induced with anti-thymocyte globulin, then maintained on tacrolimus and steroids for two to four years.

Profiling relied on immunoSEQ multiplex PCR, and the TCRdb table lists in-frame clones only, not all of them. The sample holds roughly 96,000 clones, 91% seen once. Whole-study results and caveats: Researchers found peak circulating GvH clone levels linked to early post-transplant HvG declines.

As concerns this clone: Its cognate antigen is unknown.

The germline gives CDR1 MNHEY, CDR2 SVGAGI. With 5 bases clipped from V and 3 bases from J, the junction kept 3 bases outside the gene matches. The CDR3 contains 13 residues. The sequences come from unstimulated CD8+ T cells sorted from spleen or lymph node cells, collected before intestinal transplant. The genes are TRBV6-5 and TRBJ2-7; 8 positions agree with TRBD2. The sequence derives from a human donor who received an intestinal transplant. The CDR3 region is CASSVGGGYEQYF. CDR3 nucleotide sequence: TGTGCCAGCAGTGTCGGGGGGGGCTACGAGCAGTACTTC.